The TCR beta chain described here comes from a study of blood T cell repertoires in COVID-19 (dated by TCRdb to about 2020). Concerning the study at large: Samples covering the acute and convalescent phases of COVID-19 were provided by collaborators in the United States, Italy and Spain. The material from the prospective study consisted of cDNA or gDNA derived from T cells, B-cell-depleted T cells, or PBMCs. Subjects who had been exposed to COVID-19, were actively infected with it, or had recovered from it provided the deeply sampled blood TCRbeta repertoires that made up the dataset. The repertoires were released in a freely available public database meant as a resource for research on the immune response to SARS-CoV-2. The samples were drawn from the first 160 participants of the ongoing ImmuneRACE study and from 1,254 subjects provided by 6 global collaborators. Sample metadata almost always included a de-identified subject ID, COVID-19 status, age in years and sex. Where available, HLA class I and class II types were obtained from metadata supplied by the sample provider rather than from assay-based typing. Results and caveats for the whole study, not just this receptor: How much clinical and demographic metadata was included differed by source and by participant, and the metadata was provided uncurated.

Whole blood was collected in K2EDTA tubes by collaborating institutions according to the institutions' own protocols. For TCRbeta analysis, collaborator samples were shipped as frozen whole blood, as isolated PBMCs, or as DNA extracted from either sample type. Details on this clone: It has no known antigen specificity. Per-base qualities were not stored, and no clone one base away is much larger.

Between the V and J ends, shortened by 0 bases and 3 bases respectively, the junction contains 27 bases. As encoded in the germline V gene, CDR1 is KGHSH while CDR2 is LQKENI. The CDR3 goes from the cysteine to the phenylalanine over 21 residues. Of all the DNA, just the CDR3 is kept, 63 bases in frame from base 1. The immunoSEQ Assay, a bias-controlled multiplex PCR, was used to amplify TCRbeta CDR3 regions from genomic DNA. As for the authors' bioinformatics: The number of nucleated cells in each sample was estimated from the amplification of reference gene primers within the assay. To quantify the absolute abundance of each unique TCRbeta CDR3 rearrangement, sequence reads were collapsed and filtered. Productive Simpson clonality was computed per sample as the square root of Simpson's diversity index over productive rearrangements. TCRdb re-hosts the immuneACCESS table, in-frame sequences only. Its copies lack some clones; in the studies checked, an unresolved V gene accounts for under half of them, and the cause for the rest is not known. That table supplies the V and J calls and clone size; D and trimming were determined from the DNA. The sample contains about 320,000 clones, approximately 82% of them found a single time. Of the sample, 0.95% to 1.5% falls within the top ten clones.

This receptor was obtained from a woman in her 50s with acute or convalescent COVID-19. The specimen sequenced was peripheral blood. The chain uses TRBV18 and TRBJ1-5; a tentative D match to TRBD1 spans 6 bases. At the DNA level, the sequence is TGTGCCAGCTCACCACCGTCGAGCTTGGGGGGGCGGAAAGTCAACAATCAGCCCCAGCATTTT. Translated, this gives CASSPPSSLGGRKVNNQPQHF. Full variable domain (CDR3 extended with the reference TRBV18 and TRBJ1-5 proteins): NAGVMQNPRHLVRRRGQEARLRCSPMKGHSHVYWYRQLPEEGLKFMVYLQKENIIDESGMPKERFSAEFPKEGPSILRIQQVVRGDSAAYFCASSPPSSLGGRKVNNQPQHFGDGTRLSIL.